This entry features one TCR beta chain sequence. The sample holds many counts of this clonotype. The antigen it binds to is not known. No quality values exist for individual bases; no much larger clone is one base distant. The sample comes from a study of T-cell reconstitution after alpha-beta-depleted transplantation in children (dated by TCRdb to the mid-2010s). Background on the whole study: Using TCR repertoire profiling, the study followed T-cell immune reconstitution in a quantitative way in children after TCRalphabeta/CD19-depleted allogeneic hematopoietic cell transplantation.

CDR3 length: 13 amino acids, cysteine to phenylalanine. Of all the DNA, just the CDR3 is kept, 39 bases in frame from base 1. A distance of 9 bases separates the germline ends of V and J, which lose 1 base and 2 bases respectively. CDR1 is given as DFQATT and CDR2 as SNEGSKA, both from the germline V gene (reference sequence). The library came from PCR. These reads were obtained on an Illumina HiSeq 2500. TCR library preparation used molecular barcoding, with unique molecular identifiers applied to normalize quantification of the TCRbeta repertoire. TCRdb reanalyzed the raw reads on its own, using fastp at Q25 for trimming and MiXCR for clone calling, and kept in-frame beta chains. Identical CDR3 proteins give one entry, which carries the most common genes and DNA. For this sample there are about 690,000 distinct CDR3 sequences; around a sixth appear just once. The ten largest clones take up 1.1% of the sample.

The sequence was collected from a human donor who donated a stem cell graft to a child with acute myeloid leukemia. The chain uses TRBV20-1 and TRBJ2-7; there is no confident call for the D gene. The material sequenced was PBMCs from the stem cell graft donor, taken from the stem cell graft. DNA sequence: TGCAGTGCTAGAGGAAACTCTGCCTACGAGCAGTACTTC. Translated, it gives CSARGNSAYEQYF.